Listed below are T cell receptor beta chains from one sample, sequenced in a study of breast tumors, draining lymph nodes, adjacent tissues. TCRdb re-called the multiplex PCR reads with MiXCR, one entry per CDR3 protein. The sample contains approximately 23,000 distinct CDR3 sequences, 60% to 70% of which appear only once. Sequenced: tumor-adjacent breast tissue. These receptors were collected from a female donor with breast cancer. Some clones in this sample may be carry-over from other donors' samples. CDR3s include the opening cysteine and the closing phenylalanine or tryptophan. A D gene is named only where the DNA matches it firmly. Some rows have no size entry. The others give once, few or many, or a class for an expanded clone.

V: TRBV5-1; size: .; D: .; J: TRBJ2-3; DNA: TGCGCCAGCAGCTTGCTGGACAGCCCTCCAGATACGCAGTATTTT; CDR3: CASSLLDSPPDTQYF
V: TRBV6-1; size: .; D: .; J: TRBJ1-6; DNA: TGTGCCAGCACTGTGAGGGCCAATGGCGGTTCACCCCTCCACTTT; CDR3: CASTVRANGGSPLHF
V: TRBV6-2/TRBV6-3; size: .; D: TRBD2; J: TRBJ2-3; DNA: TGTGCCGCATCGGGAGGGCGATGGGGAGATACGCAGTATTTT; CDR3: CAASGGRWGDTQYF
V: TRBV4-1; size: .; D: TRBD2; J: TRBJ2-3; DNA: TGCGCCAGCAGCCAAGGGACTAGCACCGACCATACGCAGTATTTT; CDR3: CASSQGTSTDHTQYF
V: TRBV9; size: .; D: TRBD1; J: TRBJ1-6; DNA: TGCGCCTGCAGCGTAGGGGAGACAGGGGGCCGGTCACCCCTCCACTTT; CDR3: CACSVGETGGRSPLHF
V: TRBV12-3/TRBV12-4; size: .; D: TRBD2; J: TRBJ2-7; DNA: TGTGCCAGCAGTGATGGGACTAGCGGGAGCGTGGAGCAGTACTTC; CDR3: CASSDGTSGSVEQYF
V: TRBV18; size: .; D: .; J: TRBJ1-4; DNA: TGTGCCAGTTCACTCGGGAGAGCAGGGGAGAGTGAAAAACTGTTTTTT; CDR3: CASSLGRAGESEKLFF
V: TRBV28; size: .; D: TRBD1; J: TRBJ2-1; DNA: TGTGCCAGCAGTACTCCGGGACAGGTAATTCATGAGCAGTTCTTC; CDR3: CASSTPGQVIHEQFF
V: TRBV20-1; size: few; D: TRBD1; J: TRBJ1-6; DNA: TGCAGTATCAACGGACAGGGAGATTCACCCCTCCACTTT; CDR3: CSINGQGDSPLHF
V: TRBV5-1; size: .; D: .; J: TRBJ2-1; DNA: TGCGCCAGCAGAACAGGGTACAATGAGCAGTTCTTC; CDR3: CASRTGYNEQFF
V: TRBV20-1; size: .; D: .; J: TRBJ1-4; DNA: TGCAGTGCTAACCAGAGGGCCGCAACTAATGAAAAACTGTTTTTT; CDR3: CSANQRAATNEKLFF
V: TRBV5-8; size: many; D: .; J: TRBJ1-2; DNA: TGTGCCAGCAGCCCGGAGGGGTCGGGGGGCTATGGCTACACCTTC; CDR3: CASSPEGSGGYGYTF
V: TRBV20-1; size: .; D: .; J: TRBJ1-4; DNA: TGCAGTGCTAGAGATCCGCTAGGAACCGCTAATGAAGAACTGTTTTTT; CDR3: CSARDPLGTANEELFF
V: TRBV24-1; size: few; D: .; J: TRBJ2-3; DNA: TGTGCCACCAGTGAAACGGGACGGAGCACAGATACGCAGTATTTT; CDR3: CATSETGRSTDTQYF
V: TRBV7-9; size: .; D: .; J: TRBJ2-7; DNA: TGTGCCAGCAGCCAAAGTGGTCACCACCACGAGCAGTACTTC; CDR3: CASSQSGHHHEQYF
V: TRBV9; size: .; D: TRBD1; J: TRBJ1-1; DNA: TGTGCCAGCAGCCGCCACCAAGGGACAGGGTACACTGAAGCTTTCTTT; CDR3: CASSRHQGTGYTEAFF
V: TRBV20-1; size: .; D: .; J: TRBJ1-2; DNA: TGCAGTGCTAGGCAAGGCGGCTATGGCTACACCTTC; CDR3: CSARQGGYGYTF
V: TRBV5-4; size: .; D: .; J: TRBJ2-3; DNA: TGTGCCTCCACCAGACTAGGAAGCACAGATACGCAGTATTTT; CDR3: CASTRLGSTDTQYF
V: TRBV10-1; size: medium-sized; D: TRBD2; J: TRBJ2-7; DNA: TGCGCCAGCAGTGTTCAGCGGGGCTACGAGCAGTACTTC; CDR3: CASSVQRGYEQYF
V: TRBV6-5; size: .; D: TRBD2; J: TRBJ2-7; DNA: TGTGCCAGCAGTCGAGGGACTAGCGGGATCTACGAGCAGTACTTC; CDR3: CASSRGTSGIYEQYF
V: TRBV27; size: many; D: TRBD2; J: TRBJ2-5; DNA: TGTGCCAGCAGTCAAAGTGGGGGGGTAGGAGAGACCCAGTACTTC; CDR3: CASSQSGGVGETQYF
V: TRBV13; size: .; D: .; J: TRBJ2-7; DNA: TGTGCCAGCAGCCCCAGGAACTACGAGCAGTACTTC; CDR3: CASSPRNYEQYF